This T cell receptor (beta chain) was sequenced for a study of early T cells in non-severe SARS-CoV-2 infection. About the research overall: Whole-blood bulk RNA, unsorted, was sequenced, and chains were unpaired.

General observations from the study: Comparison of clonotypes with VDJdb favored anti-spike CD8 responses while missing private and CD4 specificities.

This CDR3 is 15 amino acids long. Germline V CDR1 and CDR2: SGHDN, FVKESK. V lost 3 bases and J 2 bases, leaving 13 bases between the germline ends. In its sample, this clonotype was seen many times. Antigen specificity is unknown. In the library, individual cDNA molecules carried attached unique molecular identifiers. TCRdb fed the 5' RACE reads into MiXCR, producing one record per CDR3 protein. The sample contains approximately 99,000 distinct CDR3 sequences, about an eighth of which appear only once. The rearrangement joins TRBV14 to TRBJ1-2; no clear D. The receptor comes from an adult who was a healthcare worker with PCR-confirmed SARS-CoV-2 infection or an uninfected control (not recorded which). Material for sequencing was whole blood. CDR3 nucleotide sequence: TGTGCCAGCAGCCAGGAACGGATACTAAACTATGGCTACACCTTC. This sequence encodes CASSQERILNYGYTF. The full variable domain, with the rest looked up from reference TRBV14 and TRBJ1-2, is EAGVTQFPSHSVIEKGQTVTLRCDPISGHDNLYWYRRVMGKEIKFLLHFVKESKQDESGMPNNRFLAERTGGTYSTLKVQPAELEDSGVYFCASSQERILNYGYTFGSGTRLTVV.